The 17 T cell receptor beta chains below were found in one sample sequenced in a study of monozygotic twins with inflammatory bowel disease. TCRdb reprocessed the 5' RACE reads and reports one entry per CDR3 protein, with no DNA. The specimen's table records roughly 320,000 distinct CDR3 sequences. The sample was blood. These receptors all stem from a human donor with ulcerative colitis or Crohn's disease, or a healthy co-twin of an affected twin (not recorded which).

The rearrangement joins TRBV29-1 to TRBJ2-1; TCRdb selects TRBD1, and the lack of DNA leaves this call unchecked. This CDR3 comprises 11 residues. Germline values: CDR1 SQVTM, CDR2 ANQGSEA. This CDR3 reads CTGTDYNEQFF.

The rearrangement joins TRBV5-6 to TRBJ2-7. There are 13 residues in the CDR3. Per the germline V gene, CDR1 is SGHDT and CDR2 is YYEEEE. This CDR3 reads CASSPREFYEQYF.

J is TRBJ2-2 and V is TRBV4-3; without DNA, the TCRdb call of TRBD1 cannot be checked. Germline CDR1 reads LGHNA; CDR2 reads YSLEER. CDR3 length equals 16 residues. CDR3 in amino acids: CASSQEGHVNTGELFF.

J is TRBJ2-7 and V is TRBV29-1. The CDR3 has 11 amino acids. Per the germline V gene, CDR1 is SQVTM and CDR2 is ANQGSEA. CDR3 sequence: CSVASEYEQYF.

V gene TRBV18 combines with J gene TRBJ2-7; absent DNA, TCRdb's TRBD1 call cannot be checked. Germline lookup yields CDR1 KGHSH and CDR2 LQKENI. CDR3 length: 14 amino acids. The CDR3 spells CASSPPNGGYEQYF.

The CDR3 region is CASSYKGAGGNTIYF. The V and J genes are TRBV6-5 and TRBJ1-3; the D gene TCRdb calls, TRBD1, cannot be checked with no DNA. The CDR3 contains 15 residues. Per germline, CDR1 MNHEY and CDR2 SVGAGI.

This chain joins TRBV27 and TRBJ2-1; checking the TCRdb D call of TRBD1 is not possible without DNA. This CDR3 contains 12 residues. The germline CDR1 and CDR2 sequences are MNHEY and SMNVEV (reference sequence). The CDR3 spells CASSPGTGEQFF.

The CDR3 sequence: CSARDLVTNTEAFF. The chain recombines TRBV20-1 with TRBJ1-1. Germline V gene lookup returns CDR1 DFQATT and CDR2 SNEGSKA (reference sequence). The CDR3 loop spans 14 amino acids.

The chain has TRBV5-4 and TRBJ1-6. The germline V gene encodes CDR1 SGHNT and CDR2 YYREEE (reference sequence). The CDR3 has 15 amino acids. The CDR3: CASSLEVTYNSPLHF.

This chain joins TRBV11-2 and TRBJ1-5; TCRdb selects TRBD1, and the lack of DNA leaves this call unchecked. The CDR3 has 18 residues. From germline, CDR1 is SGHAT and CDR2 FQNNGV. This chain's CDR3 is CASSFPGPSSFSNQPQHF.

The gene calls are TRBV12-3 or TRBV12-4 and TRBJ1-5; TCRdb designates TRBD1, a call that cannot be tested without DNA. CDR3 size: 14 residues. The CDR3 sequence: CASSLAGDRQPQHF.

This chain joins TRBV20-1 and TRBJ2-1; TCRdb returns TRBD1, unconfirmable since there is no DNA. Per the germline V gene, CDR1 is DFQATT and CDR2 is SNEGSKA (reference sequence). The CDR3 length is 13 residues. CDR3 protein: CSAAPPSVHEQFF.

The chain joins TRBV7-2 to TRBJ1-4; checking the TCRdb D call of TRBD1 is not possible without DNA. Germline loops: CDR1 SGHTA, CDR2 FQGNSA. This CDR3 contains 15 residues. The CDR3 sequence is CASSLWGQGNEKLFF. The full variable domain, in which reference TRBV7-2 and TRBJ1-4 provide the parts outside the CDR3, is GAGVSQSPSNKVTEKGKDVELRCDPISGHTALYWYRQSLGQGLEFLIYFQGNSAPDKSGLPSDRFSAERTGGSVSTLTIQRTQQEDSAVYLCASSLWGQGNEKLFFGSGTQLSVL.

The CDR3 sequence is CASNLGQGFYEQYF. The chain combines TRBV5-1 with TRBJ2-7; TCRdb outputs TRBD1, but without DNA this stays unchecked. The CDR3 contains 14 residues. Germline CDR1 is SGHRS and CDR2 is YFSETQ.

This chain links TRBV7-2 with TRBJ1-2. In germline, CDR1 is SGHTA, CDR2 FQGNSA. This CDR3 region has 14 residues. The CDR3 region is CASSSARGSYGYTF.

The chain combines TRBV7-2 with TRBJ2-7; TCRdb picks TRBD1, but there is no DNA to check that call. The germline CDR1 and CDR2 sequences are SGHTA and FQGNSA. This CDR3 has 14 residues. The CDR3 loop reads CASSSRQASYEQYF.

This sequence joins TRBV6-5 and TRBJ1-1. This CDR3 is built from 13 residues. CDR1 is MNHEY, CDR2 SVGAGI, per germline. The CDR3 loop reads CASSYSYNTEAFF.